These T cell receptor beta chains were read from a single sample in a study of blood T cell repertoires in COVID-19. Assay used: immunoSEQ multiplex PCR; TCRdb lists only in-frame clones, some missing. The sample yields 130,000 to 150,000 clones, more than 75% seen once. The sequenced sample was peripheral blood. The source of these receptors is a human donor with acute or convalescent COVID-19. The donor label of this sample is uncertain. CDR3s include the opening cysteine and the closing phenylalanine or tryptophan. D genes are given only for firm matches. Expanded clones get a size class; other rows say once, few or many, or leave the size out.

d_call,v_call,clone_size,j_call,cdr3_aa,cdr3_nt
TRBD1,TRBV7-9,.,TRBJ1-6,CASTPGGRPDGSPLHF,TGTGCCAGCACCCCAGGGGGGCGTCCAGATGGTTCACCCCTCCACTTT
TRBD2,TRBV2,.,TRBJ2-5,CASSGGIQETQYF,TGTGCCAGCTCCGGGGGGATCCAAGAGACCCAGTACTTC
.,TRBV18,.,TRBJ1-5,CASSPSGNQPQHF,TGTGCCAGCTCGCCTAGCGGGAATCAGCCCCAGCATTTT
.,TRBV10-3,.,TRBJ1-2,CAIRADSEANYGYTF,TGTGCCATCAGGGCGGACAGTGAAGCTAACTATGGCTACACCTTC
TRBD1,TRBV3-1/TRBV3-2,.,TRBJ2-4,CASSQGYRQGKNIQYF,TGTGCCAGCAGCCAAGGTTATCGACAGGGCAAAAACATTCAGTACTTC
.,TRBV6-1,many,TRBJ1-5,CASSERGREYSNQPQHF,TGTGCCAGCAGTGAAAGGGGTCGAGAATATAGCAATCAGCCCCAGCATTTT
TRBD2,TRBV7-9,.,TRBJ2-3,CASSLGTSGSADTQYF,TGTGCCAGCAGCCTCGGGACTAGCGGGAGTGCAGATACGCAGTATTTT
TRBD2,TRBV7-3,.,TRBJ2-3,CASSSNGLAGTDTQYF,TGTGCCAGCAGCTCCAATGGACTAGCCGGCACAGATACGCAGTATTTT
TRBD1,TRBV19,.,TRBJ2-7,CASMGQGIYEQYF,TGTGCCAGTATGGGACAGGGAATCTACGAGCAGTACTTC
.,TRBV30,.,TRBJ1-1,CAWSPRSTEAFF,TGTGCCTGGAGTCCCCGTAGCACTGAAGCTTTCTTT
TRBD1,TRBV7-2,.,TRBJ1-5,CASSQTGSGQPQHF,TGTGCCAGCAGCCAGACAGGGAGCGGACAGCCCCAGCATTTT
TRBD2,TRBV2,.,TRBJ2-1,CASSEPQRGVFF,TGTGCCAGCAGTGAACCGCAGCGGGGGGTGTTCTTC
TRBD2,TRBV7-6,.,TRBJ2-4,CASSPSSGGKNIQYF,TGTGCCAGCAGCCCATCTAGCGGGGGCAAAAACATTCAGTACTTC
TRBD2,TRBV24-1,.,TRBJ2-2,CATSDPGLAGDTGELFF,TGTGCCACCAGTGACCCCGGACTAGCGGGAGACACCGGGGAGCTGTTTTTT
.,TRBV6-4,.,TRBJ2-5,CASSEGGVETQYF,TGTGCCAGCAGTGAAGGGGGAGTGGAGACCCAGTACTTC